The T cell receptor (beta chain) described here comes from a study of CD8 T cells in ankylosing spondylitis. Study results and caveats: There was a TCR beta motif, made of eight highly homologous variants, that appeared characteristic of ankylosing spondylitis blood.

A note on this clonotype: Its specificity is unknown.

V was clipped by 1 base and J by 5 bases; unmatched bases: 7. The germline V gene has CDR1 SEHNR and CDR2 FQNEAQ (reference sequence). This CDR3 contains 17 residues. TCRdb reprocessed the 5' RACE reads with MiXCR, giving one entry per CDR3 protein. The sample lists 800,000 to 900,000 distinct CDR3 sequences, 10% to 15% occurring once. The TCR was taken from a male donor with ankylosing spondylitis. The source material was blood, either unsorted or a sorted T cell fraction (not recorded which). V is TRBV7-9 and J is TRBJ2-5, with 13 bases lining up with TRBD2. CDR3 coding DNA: TGTGCCAGCAGCTTAGGGACTAGCGGGAGAAGGGCGGAGACCCAGTACTTC. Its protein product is CASSLGTSGRRAETQYF.